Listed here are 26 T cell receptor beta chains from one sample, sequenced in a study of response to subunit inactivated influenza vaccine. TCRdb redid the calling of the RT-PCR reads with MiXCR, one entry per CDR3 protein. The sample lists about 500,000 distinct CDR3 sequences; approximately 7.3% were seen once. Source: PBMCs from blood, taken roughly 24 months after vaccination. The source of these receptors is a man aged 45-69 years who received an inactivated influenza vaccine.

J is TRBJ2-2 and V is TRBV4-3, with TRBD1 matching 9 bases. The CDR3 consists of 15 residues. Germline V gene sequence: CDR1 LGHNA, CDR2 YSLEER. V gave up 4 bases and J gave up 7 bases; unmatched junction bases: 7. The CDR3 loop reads CASSLEQGAGGELFF. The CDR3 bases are TGCGCCAGCAGCCTAGAACAGGGGGCGGGCGGGGAGCTGTTTTTT.

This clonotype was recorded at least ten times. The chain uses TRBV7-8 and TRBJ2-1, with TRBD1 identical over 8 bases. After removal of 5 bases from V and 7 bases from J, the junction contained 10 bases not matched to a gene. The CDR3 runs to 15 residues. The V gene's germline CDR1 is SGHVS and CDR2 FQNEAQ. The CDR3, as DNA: TGTGCCAGCAGCATAGACAGGGGTGGACCTAATGAGCAGTTCTTC. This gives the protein CASSIDRGGPNEQFF.

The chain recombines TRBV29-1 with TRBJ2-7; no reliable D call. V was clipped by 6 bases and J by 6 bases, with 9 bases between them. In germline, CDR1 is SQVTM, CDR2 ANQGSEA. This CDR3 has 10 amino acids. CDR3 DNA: TGCAGCGTCCTAGTATCCGAGCAGTACTTC. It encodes CSVLVSEQYF.

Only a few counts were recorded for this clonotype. The CDR3 sequence is CASSINEQFF. In DNA form, the CDR3 reads TGTGCCAGTAGTATAAATGAGCAGTTCTTC. The chain recombines TRBV19 with TRBJ2-1, with D uncertain. The CDR3 spans 10 residues. The ends were cut back, 2 bases at V and 7 bases at J, with 0 bases in the middle. Germline values: CDR1 LNHDA, CDR2 SQIVND (reference sequence).

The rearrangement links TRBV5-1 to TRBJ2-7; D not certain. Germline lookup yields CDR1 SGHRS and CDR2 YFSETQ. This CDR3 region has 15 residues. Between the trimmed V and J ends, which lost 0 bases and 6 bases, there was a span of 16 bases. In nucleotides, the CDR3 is TGCGCCAGCAGCTTGGAAGGCCCAGGATCGGGCGAGCAGTACTTC. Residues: CASSLEGPGSGEQYF.

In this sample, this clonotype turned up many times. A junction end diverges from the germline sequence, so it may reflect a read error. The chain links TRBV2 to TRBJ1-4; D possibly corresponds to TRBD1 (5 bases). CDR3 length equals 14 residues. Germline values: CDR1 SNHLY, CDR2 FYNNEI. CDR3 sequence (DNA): TGTGCCAGCAATGAAGGGGCTCAGGAAGAAAAACTGTTTTTT. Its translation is CASNEGAQEEKLFF.

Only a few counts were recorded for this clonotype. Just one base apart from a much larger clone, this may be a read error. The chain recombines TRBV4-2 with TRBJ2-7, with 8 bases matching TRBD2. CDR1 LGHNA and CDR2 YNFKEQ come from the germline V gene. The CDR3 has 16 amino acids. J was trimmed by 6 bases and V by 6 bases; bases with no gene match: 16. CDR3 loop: CASSRTIFGAGGEQYF. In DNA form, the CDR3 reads TGTGCCAGCAGTCGAACCATATTCGGCGCGGGAGGCGAGCAGTACTTC.

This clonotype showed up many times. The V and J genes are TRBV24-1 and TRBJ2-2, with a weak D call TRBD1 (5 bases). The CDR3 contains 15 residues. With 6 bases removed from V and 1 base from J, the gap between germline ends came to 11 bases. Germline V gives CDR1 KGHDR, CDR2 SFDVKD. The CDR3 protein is CATSSDTKNTGELFF. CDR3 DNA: TGTGCCACCAGTTCGGACACAAAGAACACCGGGGAGCTGTTTTTT.

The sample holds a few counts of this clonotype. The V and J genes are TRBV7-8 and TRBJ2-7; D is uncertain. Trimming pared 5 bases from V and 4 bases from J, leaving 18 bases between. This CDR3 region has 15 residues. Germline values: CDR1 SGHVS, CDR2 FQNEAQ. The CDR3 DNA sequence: TGTGCCAGCAGCCCTAGGGTTGGGGAATTGTACGAGCAGTACTTC. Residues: CASSPRVGELYEQYF. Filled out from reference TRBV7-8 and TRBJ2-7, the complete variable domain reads GAGVSQSPRYKVAKRGQDVALRCDPISGHVSLFWYQQALGQGPEFLTYFQNEAQLDKSGLPSDRFFAERPEGSVSTLKIQRTQQEDSAVYLCASSPRVGELYEQYFGPGTRLTVT.

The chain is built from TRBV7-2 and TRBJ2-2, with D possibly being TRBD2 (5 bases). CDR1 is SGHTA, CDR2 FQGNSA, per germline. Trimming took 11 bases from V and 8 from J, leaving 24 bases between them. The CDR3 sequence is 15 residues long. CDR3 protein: CASEDSRGFRGELFF. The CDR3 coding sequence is TGTGCCTCCGAGGATAGCCGCGGGTTTAGGGGGGAGCTGTTTTTT.

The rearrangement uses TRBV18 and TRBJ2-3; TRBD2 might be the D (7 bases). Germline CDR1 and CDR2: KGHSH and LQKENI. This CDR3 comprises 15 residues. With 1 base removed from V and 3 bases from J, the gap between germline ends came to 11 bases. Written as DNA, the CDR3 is TGTGCCAGCTCACCACGGGCGGGGGCGACAGATACGCAGTATTTT. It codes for CASSPRAGATDTQYF. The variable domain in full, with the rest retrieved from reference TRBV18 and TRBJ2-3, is NAGVMQNPRHLVRRRGQEARLRCSPMKGHSHVYWYRQLPEEGLKFMVYLQKENIIDESGMPKERFSAEFPKEGPSILRIQQVVRGDSAAYFCASSPRAGATDTQYFGPGTRLTVL.

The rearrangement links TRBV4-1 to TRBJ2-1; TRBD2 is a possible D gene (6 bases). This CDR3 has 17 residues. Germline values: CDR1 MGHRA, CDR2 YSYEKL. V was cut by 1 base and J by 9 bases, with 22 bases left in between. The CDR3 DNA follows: TGCGCCAGCAGCCAAGGAGCGCCGTACGGGAGAGGTTTTGAGCAGTTCTTC. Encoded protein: CASSQGAPYGRGFEQFF.

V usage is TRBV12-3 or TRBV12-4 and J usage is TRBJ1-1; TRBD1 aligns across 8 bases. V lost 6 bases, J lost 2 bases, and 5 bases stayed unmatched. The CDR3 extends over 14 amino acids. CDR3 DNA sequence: TGTGCCAGCAGGGAAGGACAGGGTAACACTGAAGCTTTCTTT. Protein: CASREGQGNTEAFF.

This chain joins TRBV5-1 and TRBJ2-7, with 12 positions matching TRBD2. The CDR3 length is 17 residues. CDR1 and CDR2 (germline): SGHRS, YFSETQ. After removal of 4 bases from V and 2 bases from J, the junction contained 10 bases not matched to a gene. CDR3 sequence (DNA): TGCGCCAGCAGCCCGTCTAGCGGGAGGGCCGGCGCCTACGAGCAGTACTTC. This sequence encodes CASSPSSGRAGAYEQYF.

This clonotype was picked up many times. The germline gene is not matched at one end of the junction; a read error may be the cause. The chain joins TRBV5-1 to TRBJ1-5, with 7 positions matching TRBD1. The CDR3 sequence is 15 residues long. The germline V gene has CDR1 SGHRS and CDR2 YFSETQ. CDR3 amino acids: CASSLAGGRNQPQHF. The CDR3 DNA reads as TGTGCCAGCAGCTTAGCAGGGGGTAGGAATCAGCCCCAGCATTTT.

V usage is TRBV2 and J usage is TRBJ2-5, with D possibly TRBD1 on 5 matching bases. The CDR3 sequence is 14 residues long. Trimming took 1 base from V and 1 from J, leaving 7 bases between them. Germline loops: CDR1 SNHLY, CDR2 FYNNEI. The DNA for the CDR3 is TGTGCCAGCAGTGAAGGGACAATCCAAGAGACCCAGTACTTC. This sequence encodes CASSEGTIQETQYF.

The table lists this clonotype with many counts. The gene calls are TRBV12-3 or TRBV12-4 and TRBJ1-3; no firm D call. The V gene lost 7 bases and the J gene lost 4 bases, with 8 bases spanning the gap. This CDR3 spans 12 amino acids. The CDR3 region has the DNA TGTGCCAGCAACTCCCTGGGAAACACCATATATTTT. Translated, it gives CASNSLGNTIYF.

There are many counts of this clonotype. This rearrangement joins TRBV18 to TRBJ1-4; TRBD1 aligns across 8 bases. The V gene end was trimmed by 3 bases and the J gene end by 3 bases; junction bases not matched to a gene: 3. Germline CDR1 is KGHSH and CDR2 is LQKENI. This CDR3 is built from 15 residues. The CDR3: CASSPRQGSNEKLFF. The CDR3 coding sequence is TGTGCCAGCTCACCGAGACAGGGGTCTAATGAAAAACTGTTTTTT.

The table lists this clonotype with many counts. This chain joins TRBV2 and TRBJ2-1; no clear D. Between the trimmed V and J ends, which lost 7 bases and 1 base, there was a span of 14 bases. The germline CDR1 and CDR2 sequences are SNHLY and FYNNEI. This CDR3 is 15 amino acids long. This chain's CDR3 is CASTPGRSSYNEQFF. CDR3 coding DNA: TGTGCCAGCACCCCCGGGCGGTCGTCCTACAATGAGCAGTTCTTC.

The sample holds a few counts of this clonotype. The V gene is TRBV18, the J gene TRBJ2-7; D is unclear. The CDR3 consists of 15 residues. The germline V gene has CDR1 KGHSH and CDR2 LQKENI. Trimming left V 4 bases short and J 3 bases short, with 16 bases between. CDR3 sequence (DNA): TGTGCCAGCTCACTCACCGGTCGGGCCCTCTACGAGCAGTACTTC. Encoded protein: CASSLTGRALYEQYF. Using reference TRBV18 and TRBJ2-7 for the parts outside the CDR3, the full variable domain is NAGVMQNPRHLVRRRGQEARLRCSPMKGHSHVYWYRQLPEEGLKFMVYLQKENIIDESGMPKERFSAEFPKEGPSILRIQQVVRGDSAAYFCASSLTGRALYEQYFGPGTRLTVT.

The CDR3 spells CATSRGFNEQFF. CDR3 in DNA: TGTGCCACCAGCAGAGGTTTCAATGAGCAGTTCTTC. The chain has TRBV15 and TRBJ2-1; no reliable D call. The CDR3 has 12 amino acids. With 1 base removed from V and 6 bases from J, the gap between germline ends came to 4 bases. Germline lookup yields CDR1 LNHNV and CDR2 YYDKDF (reference sequence).

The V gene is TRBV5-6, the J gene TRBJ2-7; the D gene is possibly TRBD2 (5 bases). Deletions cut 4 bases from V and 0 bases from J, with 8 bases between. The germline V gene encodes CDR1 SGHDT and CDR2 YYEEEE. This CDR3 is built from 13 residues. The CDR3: CASSHGVSYEQYF. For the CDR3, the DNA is TGTGCCAGCAGCCACGGGGTCTCCTACGAGCAGTACTTC.

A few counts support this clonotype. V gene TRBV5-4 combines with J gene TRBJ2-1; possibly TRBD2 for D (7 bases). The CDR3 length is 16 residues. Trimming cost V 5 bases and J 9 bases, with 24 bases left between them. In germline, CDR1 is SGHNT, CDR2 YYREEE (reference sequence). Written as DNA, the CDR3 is TGTGCCAGCAGTCCGAATGGGGGCGCGGGAGCTATTGAGCAGTTCTTC. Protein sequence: CASSPNGGAGAIEQFF.

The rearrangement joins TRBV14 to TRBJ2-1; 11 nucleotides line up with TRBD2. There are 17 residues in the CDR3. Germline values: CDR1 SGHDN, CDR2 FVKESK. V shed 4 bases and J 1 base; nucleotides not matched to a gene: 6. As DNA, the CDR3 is TGTGCCAGCAGCCCTACGACTAGCGGGGCTTCCTACAATGAGCAGTTCTTC. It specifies CASSPTTSGASYNEQFF.

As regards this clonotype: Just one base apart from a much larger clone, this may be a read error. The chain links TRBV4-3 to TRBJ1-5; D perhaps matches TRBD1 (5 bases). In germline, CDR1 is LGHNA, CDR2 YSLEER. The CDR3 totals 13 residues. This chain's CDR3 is CDSSQGVWEPQHF. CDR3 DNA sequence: TGCGACAGCAGCCAAGGGGTCTGGGAGCCCCAGCATTTT.

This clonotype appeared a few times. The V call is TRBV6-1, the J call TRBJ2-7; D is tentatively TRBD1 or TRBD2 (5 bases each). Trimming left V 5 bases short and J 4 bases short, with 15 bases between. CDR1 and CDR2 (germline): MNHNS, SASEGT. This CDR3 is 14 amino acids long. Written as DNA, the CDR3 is TGTGCCAGCAGTCGATCGGGGCAGGGATACGAGCAGTACTTC. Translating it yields CASSRSGQGYEQYF.